This T cell receptor beta chain originates from a study of PD-1 blockade in mismatch repair-deficient tumors. Study findings and constraints: Tumor-resident clones, often absent from pretreatment blood, expanded after pembrolizumab and then contracted.

In regard to this clone: Its antigen is undetermined.

PCR or immunohistochemistry showed mismatch repair deficiency in every enrolled patient. V lost 8 bases to trimming and J lost 5 bases; unmatched junction nucleotides: 12. Germline-derived CDR1 and CDR2 are LNHDA and SQIVND (reference sequence). The length of the CDR3 is 14 residues. Profiled with immunoSEQ multiplex PCR; TCRdb holds only in-frame clones, not every one. This sample yields more than 85,000 clones, of which approximately 80% are seen a single time; around 6.6% belongs to the top ten. This TCR derives from an adult with mismatch repair-deficient cancer. The V call is TRBV19, the J call TRBJ2-7; 7 nucleotides match TRBD1. Sample: peripheral blood, taken about 36 weeks after starting pembrolizumab. CDR3 in amino acids: CASSTRDSENEQYF. DNA for the CDR3: TGTGCCAGTTCAACCCGGGACAGCGAGAACGAGCAGTACTTC.